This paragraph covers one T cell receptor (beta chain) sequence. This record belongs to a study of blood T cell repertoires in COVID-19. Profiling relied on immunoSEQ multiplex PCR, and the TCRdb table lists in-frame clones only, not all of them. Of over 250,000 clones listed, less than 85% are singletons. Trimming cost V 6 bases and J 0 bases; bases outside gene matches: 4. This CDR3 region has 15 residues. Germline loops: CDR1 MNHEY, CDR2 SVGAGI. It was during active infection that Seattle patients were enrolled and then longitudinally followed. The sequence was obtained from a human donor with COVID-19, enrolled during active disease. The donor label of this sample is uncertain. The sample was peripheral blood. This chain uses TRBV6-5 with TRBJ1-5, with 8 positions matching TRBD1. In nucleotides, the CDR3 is TGTGCCAGCAGATACAGGGGGTCTAGCAATCAGCCCCAGCATTTT. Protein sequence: CASRYRGSSNQPQHF.